This TCR beta chain was documented in a study of blood T cells in healthy people across ages (dated by TCRdb to the mid-2010s). With regard to the full study: In model experiments, template switching captured about one uniquely barcoded TCR beta cDNA molecule for every two T cells. Four age groups were formed from the donors: young (average approximately 16 years), middle-aged (approximately 42), aged (roughly 56) and long-lived (around 80). Age-related changes in TCR beta repertoire diversity were measured in the study by deep sequencing normalized with unique cDNA molecular identifiers. To avoid experimental bias, donors of different ages were randomly spread across the sequencing lanes. For two donors (one aged 18 to 30 and one aged 80 or older), the study analyzed two additional independent replicas of 1 million unique cDNA reads from the same blood draw.

The library relied on 5' RACE. Sequenced on an Illumina HiSeq 2500. The second PCR ran for roughly 7 to 11 cycles and used a J-beta primer mix along with a sample-barcoded 5' primer. A unique molecular identifier was introduced onto each TCR beta cDNA molecule by a template-switch 5' adaptor carrying 12 random nucleotides. Each sample yielded at least 2.5 million CDR3-containing paired-end reads. The Mint cDNA synthesis kit, primed by a TRBC-specific oligonucleotide, was used to synthesize first-strand cDNA from all RNA. Following uracil-DNA glycosylase treatment, all cDNA underwent a first 18-cycle PCR with the universal primers M1SS and BC2_uni_R. On the study's bioinformatics: Each sample was normalized by randomly selecting 1 million high-quality reads, each carrying a distinct molecular identifier. Instead of being binned into consensus sequences, reads with shared molecular identifiers were discarded. MiTCR, set to a Q25 quality threshold and the strictest error-elimination algorithm, was used for CDR3 identification, clonotype clustering and error correction. Lower-bound total TCR beta diversity was estimated with a nonparametric unseen species model using Euler transformation. Starting from the raw public reads, TCRdb applied fastp trimming at Q25, assembled clones with MiXCR and retained in-frame beta chains. Each CDR3 protein gets just one entry, which takes the most common genes and DNA from the rows behind it. The V and J calls reflect TCRdb's pipeline rather than the authors' work. Here the sample has about 650,000 distinct CDR3 sequences; roughly half occur a single time. Approximately 12% of the sample rests with the top ten.

This clonotype was recorded once. Its target antigen remains unknown. It has no much larger one-base neighbor in the sample; base qualities were not kept. A single read constitutes weak evidence. Trimming removed 4 bases from V and 11 bases from J, leaving 24 bases between the germline ends. The CDR1 and CDR2 encoded by the germline V gene are SGHRS and YFSETQ. CDR3 length: 15 amino acids, cysteine to phenylalanine. The kept DNA is CDR3 alone, 45 bases in frame from the first base. Results and caveats for the whole study, not just this receptor: Total diversity estimates from one million sequenced T cells were considered lower bounds and underestimates. As age increased, observed TCR beta diversity per million T cells dropped in a roughly linear way, and a significant reduction was already evident by age 40. The percentage of naive T cells measured by flow cytometry correlated strongly with observed TCR beta diversity. Compared with the aged group, more naive CD4+ T cells, fewer expanded clones and increased TCR diversity were shown by the long-lived group, suggesting age selection. Bulk unsorted PBMC profiling prevented conclusive comparison of naive and antigen-experienced compartments. Because donor CMV infection status was unknown, age-related changes in expanded clonotypes were potentially confounded.

The approximately 39 donors, aged roughly 6 to 100 years, were systemically healthy Caucasian individuals from Russia. Each donor gave around 9.9 milliliters of peripheral blood, collected into EDTA-treated Vacutainer tubes. PBMCs were isolated by Ficoll-Paque density-gradient centrifugation, with at least 7 million obtained per sample. Total RNA was extracted from PBMCs with Trizol reagent, with at least 6 micrograms obtained per sample. For every donor, flow cytometry on a PBMC aliquot measured the percentage of naive CD45RAhigh/CD27high T cells. Sequencing was performed on blood. The TCR sequence derives from a woman over 75 in good health. The chain employs TRBV5-1 and TRBJ2-5; TRBD1 is a weak D gene call, 6 bases matching. The CDR3 reads CASSPPQGRRNEQYF. The nucleotide sequence reads TGCGCCAGCAGCCCCCCTCAGGGGCGTCGAAATGAGCAGTACTTC.